Shown below are 28 T cell receptor beta chains from a single sample sequenced in a study of cytotoxic CD8 clonotypes in ibrutinib-treated CLL. Clones were read by immunoSEQ multiplex PCR, and TCRdb kept only the in-frame ones, dropping some. The sample has approximately 50,000 clones; 69% are singletons. Source: PBMCs, taken after 12 months of ibrutinib treatment. These receptors came from a human donor with chronic lymphocytic leukemia.

This clone was seen more than once but under ten times. The chain uses TRBV5-4 and TRBJ2-5; the match to TRBD2 covers 13 bases. Germline CDR1 is SGHNT and CDR2 is YYREEE (reference sequence). The J segment lost 5 bases and the V segment lost 6 bases, leaving 16 bases of the junction unmatched. The CDR3 loop spans 18 amino acids. The CDR3 sequence: CASTSRLTSGGARETQYF. CDR3 bases: TGTGCCAGCACCTCCCGGCTCACTAGCGGGGGGGCCAGGGAGACCCAGTACTTC. Full variable domain (outside the CDR3, taken from reference TRBV5-4 and TRBJ2-5): ETGVTQSPTHLIKTRGQQVTLRCSSQSGHNTVSWYQQALGQGPQFIFQYYREEENGRGNFPPRFSGLQFPNYSSELNVNALELDDSALYLCASTSRLTSGGARETQYFGPGTRLLVL.

The gene calls are TRBV19 and TRBJ1-5; 8 nucleotides match TRBD1. This CDR3 comprises 14 residues. J lost 5 bases, V lost 7 bases, and 7 bases had no gene match. The germline V gene has CDR1 LNHDA and CDR2 SQIVND (reference sequence). The CDR3 sequence: CASTPAGGDQPQHF. In nucleotides, the CDR3 is TGTGCCAGTACCCCCGCAGGGGGCGATCAGCCCCAGCATTTT.

The chain couples TRBV5-1 to TRBJ2-3; 8 nucleotides line up with TRBD2. The CDR3 has 16 amino acids. Germline V gene lookup returns CDR1 SGHRS and CDR2 YFSETQ. Trimming at V came to 2 bases and at J to 5 bases, leaving 10 bases not matched to a gene. CDR3: CASSLTGGANGDTQYF. For the CDR3, the DNA is TGCGCCAGCAGCTTAACCGGGGGGGCAAATGGAGATACGCAGTATTTT. The full variable domain, with the rest looked up from reference TRBV5-1 and TRBJ2-3, is KAGVTQTPRYLIKTRGQQVTLSCSPISGHRSVSWYQQTPGQGLQFLFEYFSETQRNKGNFPGRFSGRQFSNSRSEMNVSTLELGDSALYLCASSLTGGANGDTQYFGPGTRLTVL.

The V call is TRBV29-1, the J call TRBJ1-1; TRBD1 is a possible D gene (5 bases). This CDR3 region has 11 residues. CDR1 and CDR2 (germline): SQVTM, ANQGSEA. Deletions cut 3 bases from V and 7 bases from J, with 9 bases between. CDR3: CSVERGSEAFF. DNA of the CDR3: TGCAGCGTTGAGAGGGGAAGTGAAGCTTTCTTT.

V usage is TRBV7-2 and J usage is TRBJ1-5; unclear D gene. Trimming removed 3 bases from V and 12 bases from J, with 12 bases in between. Looked up from germline, CDR1 is SGHTA and CDR2 is FQGNSA. The CDR3 is made up of 12 amino acids. The CDR3 sequence: CASSFSRERQHF. The DNA for the CDR3 is TGTGCCAGCAGCTTTTCAAGGGAGCGCCAGCATTTT.

The chain combines TRBV18 with TRBJ2-7; 8 bases align to TRBD2. This CDR3 has 17 residues. CDR1 and CDR2 from the germline V gene are KGHSH and LQKENI. The V gene end was trimmed by 6 bases and the J gene end by 4 bases; junction bases not matched to a gene: 17. CDR3 bases: TGTGCCAGCTCCCGACCCCCACTAGCGGCCAATAGGTACGAGCAGTACTTC. Translating it yields CASSRPPLAANRYEQYF.

This rearrangement joins TRBV5-4 to TRBJ2-2; TRBD1 is a possible D gene (7 bases). The germline CDR1 and CDR2 sequences are SGHNT and YYREEE (reference sequence). This CDR3 has 17 residues. Trimming left V 0 bases short and J 1 base short, with 13 bases between. CDR3 protein: CASSLVGGGLNTGELFF. The CDR3 DNA follows: TGTGCCAGCAGCTTGGTCGGAGGGGGCTTGAACACCGGGGAGCTGTTTTTT. The full variable domain, rest sourced from reference TRBV5-4 and TRBJ2-2, is ETGVTQSPTHLIKTRGQQVTLRCSSQSGHNTVSWYQQALGQGPQFIFQYYREEENGRGNFPPRFSGLQFPNYSSELNVNALELDDSALYLCASSLVGGGLNTGELFFGEGSRLTVL.

The V gene is TRBV6-5, the J gene TRBJ2-7, with 8 bases fitting TRBD2. Losses at the gene ends were 2 bases for V and 5 bases for J; bases not matched to a gene: 5. The CDR3 is 14 residues long. Per germline, CDR1 MNHEY and CDR2 SVGAGI. Written as DNA, the CDR3 is TGTGCCAGCAGTTACGCCGGGGGGGCCAACGAGCAGTACTTC. Protein sequence: CASSYAGGANEQYF.

V usage is TRBV5-5 and J usage is TRBJ1-5; D is perhaps TRBD1 (5 bases). The germline V gene has CDR1 SGHKS and CDR2 YYEKEE (reference sequence). The CDR3 contains 19 residues. Trimming left V 4 bases short and J 2 bases short, with 25 bases between. CDR3 nucleotide sequence: TGTGCCAGCAGCACTGACGAGACAGAAAGTCCGGTGGGCAATCAGCCCCAGCATTTT. Residues: CASSTDETESPVGNQPQHF.

This chain uses TRBV27 with TRBJ1-4; possible D gene TRBD1, 6 bases. CDR3 size: 14 residues. Trimming pared 4 bases from V and 1 base from J, leaving 7 bases between. From germline, CDR1 is MNHEY and CDR2 SMNVEV (reference sequence). As DNA, the CDR3 is TGTGCCAGCAGTTCCAGGGGAACTAATGAAAAACTGTTTTTT. Translated: CASSSRGTNEKLFF.

The gene calls are TRBV30 and TRBJ2-3, with unresolved D. Germline assignment: CDR1 GTSNPN and CDR2 SVGIG (reference sequence). CDR3 size: 14 residues. Trimming removed 1 base from V and 7 bases from J, with 15 bases in between. The CDR3 DNA follows: TGTGCCTGGAGTGGTCGAGGCAATCTGAATACGCAGTATTTT. This gives the protein CAWSGRGNLNTQYF.

The chain is built from TRBV27 and TRBJ2-5, with D perhaps assigned TRBD1 or TRBD2 (7 bases each). The germline gives CDR1 MNHEY, CDR2 SMNVEV (reference sequence). The V end lost 3 bases, the J end lost 7 bases, and 27 bases lay between the germline ends. The CDR3 loop spans 18 amino acids. This CDR3 is CASSLGGGTVVRPGTQYF. Written as DNA, the CDR3 is TGTGCCAGCAGTTTGGGGGGAGGGACAGTTGTCCGTCCAGGGACCCAGTACTTC.

The genes are TRBV13 and TRBJ1-1; 7 bases fit TRBD1. The junction had 5 bases not matched to a gene; V was cut back by 3 bases and J by 4 bases. The CDR3 has 14 amino acids. Germline V lookup: CDR1 PRHDT, CDR2 FYEKMQ (reference sequence). DNA of the CDR3: TGTGCCAGCAGCTTCGCTGAGGGGGCCACTGAAGCTTTCTTT. Translating gives CASSFAEGATEAFF.

This clone is deemed medium-sized. The genes are TRBV5-6 and TRBJ1-4, with D unclear. The CDR3 runs 13 residues. Trimming took 0 bases from V and 1 from J, leaving 1 base between them. CDR1 and CDR2 (germline): SGHDT, YYEEEE. The CDR3 sequence is CASSLVTNEKLFF. DNA for the CDR3: TGTGCCAGCAGCTTGGTAACTAATGAAAAACTGTTTTTT.

In this sample, this clone turned up a few times. The chain links TRBV7-6 to TRBJ2-7; 8 nucleotides agree with TRBD1. CDR1 and CDR2 from the germline V gene are SGHVS and FNYEAQ. CDR3 length: 13 amino acids. With V trimmed by 5 bases and J by 6 bases, 6 bases remained unmatched. The chain's CDR3 is CASSMTGDGEQYF. CDR3 coding DNA: TGTGCCAGCAGCATGACAGGGGATGGCGAGCAGTACTTC. The complete variable domain, with remaining parts taken from reference TRBV7-6 and TRBJ2-7, reads GAGVSQSPRYKVTKRGQDVALRCDPISGHVSLYWYRQALGQGPEFLTYFNYEAQQDKSGLPNDRFSAERPEGSISTLTIQRTEQRDSAMYRCASSMTGDGEQYFGPGTRLTVT.

The chain employs TRBV9 and TRBJ2-1; D is undetermined. CDR3 size: 14 residues. The V gene lost 0 bases and the J gene lost 0 bases, with 4 bases spanning the gap. CDR1 is SGDLS and CDR2 is YYNGEE in the germline V gene. CDR3 residues: CASSVGSSYNEQFF. CDR3 DNA sequence: TGTGCCAGCAGCGTAGGAAGCTCCTACAATGAGCAGTTCTTC.

This rearrangement joins TRBV19 to TRBJ1-1; D remains unclear. CDR3 size: 15 residues. Germline assignment: CDR1 LNHDA and CDR2 SQIVND (reference sequence). Trimming removed 5 bases at V and 10 bases at J, with 23 bases between. This CDR3 reads CASSPSGVAYTPAFF. CDR3 coding DNA: TGTGCCAGTAGTCCATCCGGGGTCGCATATACCCCAGCTTTCTTT.

The V call is TRBV6-1, the J call TRBJ2-3; TRBD1 might be the D (5 bases). Germline V gene data show CDR1 as MNHNS and CDR2 as SASEGT. This CDR3 spans 18 amino acids. Trimming took off 1 base at V and 4 bases at J, with 21 bases between the two ends. CDR3 nucleotide sequence: TGTGCCAGCAGTGAAGAGAGGTCAGGGCTAGTCGGCCCAGATACGCAGTATTTT. The encoded protein is CASSEERSGLVGPDTQYF.

This chain uses TRBV9 with TRBJ1-5, with TRBD1 as a possible D gene (5 bases). CDR3 size: 16 residues. Trimming stripped 5 bases from V and 6 bases from J, with 21 bases between. From germline, CDR1 is SGDLS and CDR2 YYNGEE. Written as DNA, the CDR3 is TGTGCCAGCAGAGTATTGGGTTCAGGGTCGGGTCAGCCCCAGCATTTT. This encodes CASRVLGSGSGQPQHF.

The rearrangement links TRBV7-9 to TRBJ1-1, with D perhaps matching TRBD1 (6 bases). This CDR3 spans 15 amino acids. Deletions cut 8 bases from V and 6 bases from J, with 22 bases between. CDR1 and CDR2 (germline): SEHNR, FQNEAQ (reference sequence). CDR3 bases: TGTGCCAGCGTCTTAGGGAATGGGGGACAACCTGAAGCTTTCTTT. The encoded protein is CASVLGNGGQPEAFF.

The chain couples TRBV28 to TRBJ2-1; the D is unclear. The ends were cut back, 1 base at V and 3 bases at J, with 7 bases in the middle. The V gene's germline CDR1 is MDHEN and CDR2 SYDVKM. The CDR3 is 14 residues long. The CDR3 loop reads CASSLYPRYNEQFF. CDR3 sequence (DNA): TGTGCCAGCAGTTTATATCCCCGCTACAATGAGCAGTTCTTC.

This clone was recorded a few times. The chain combines TRBV29-1 with TRBJ2-7; D is undetermined. Germline lookup yields CDR1 SQVTM and CDR2 ANQGSEA. The CDR3 sequence is 10 residues long. V was clipped by 4 bases and J by 4 bases, with 5 bases between them. CDR3 loop: CSVVQYEQYF. CDR3 DNA sequence: TGCAGCGTTGTGCAGTACGAGCAGTACTTC.

The rearrangement links TRBV7-2 to TRBJ1-2; D might be TRBD1 (5 bases). The germline V and J ends were trimmed by 2 bases and 4 bases, with 11 bases remaining between them. Germline V gene lookup returns CDR1 SGHTA and CDR2 FQGNSA. This CDR3 is built from 14 residues. Here the CDR3 DNA reads TGTGCCAGCAGCTTACCAGGGCTTACCTATGGCTACACCTTC. Protein: CASSLPGLTYGYTF.

The chain employs TRBV27 and TRBJ2-3; 7 bases line up with TRBD2. Germline lookup yields CDR1 MNHEY and CDR2 SMNVEV (reference sequence). V shed 5 bases, J shed 3 bases, and the junction held 11 bases outside the gene matches. CDR3 size: 16 residues. The CDR3 loop is CASSPQAAGNTDTQYF. The CDR3 nucleotides are TGTGCCAGCAGTCCCCAGGCAGCGGGGAATACAGATACGCAGTATTTT.

The chain links TRBV5-4 to TRBJ1-6; D unclear. Germline V lookup: CDR1 SGHNT, CDR2 YYREEE (reference sequence). The CDR3 loop spans 15 amino acids. With 0 bases removed from V and 6 bases from J, the gap between germline ends came to 10 bases. As DNA, the CDR3 is TGTGCCAGCAGCTTGGCATCTCTGGTTAATTCACCCCTCCACTTT. Protein product: CASSLASLVNSPLHF.

In nucleotides, the CDR3 is TGTGCCACGCACGGACAGGGTCGGGGCTACACCTTC. Protein sequence: CATHGQGRGYTF. V gene TRBV10-3 combines with J gene TRBJ1-2; TRBD1 agrees at 8 bases. The CDR3 sequence is 12 residues long. V gave up 10 bases and J gave up 8 bases; unmatched junction bases: 9. CDR1 and CDR2 (germline): ENHRY, SYGVKD.

The chain is built from TRBV10-3 and TRBJ1-5; the match to TRBD1 covers 8 bases. After removal of 10 bases from V and 5 bases from J, the junction contained 4 bases not matched to a gene. CDR1 is ENHRY and CDR2 is SYGVKD in the germline V gene. The CDR3 covers 12 residues. CDR3 coding DNA: TGTGCCACGGGACAGGCGGATCAGCCCCAGCATTTT. This translates into CATGQADQPQHF.

This clone was counted a few times. V gene TRBV2 combines with J gene TRBJ1-6; no reliable D call. Trimming took 3 bases from V and 3 from J, leaving 9 bases between them. This CDR3 spans 15 amino acids. Germline-derived CDR1 and CDR2 are SNHLY and FYNNEI. In DNA, the CDR3 is TGTGCCAGCAGTGACGAGCAGCACTATAATTCACCCCTCCACTTT. Translated, it gives CASSDEQHYNSPLHF.